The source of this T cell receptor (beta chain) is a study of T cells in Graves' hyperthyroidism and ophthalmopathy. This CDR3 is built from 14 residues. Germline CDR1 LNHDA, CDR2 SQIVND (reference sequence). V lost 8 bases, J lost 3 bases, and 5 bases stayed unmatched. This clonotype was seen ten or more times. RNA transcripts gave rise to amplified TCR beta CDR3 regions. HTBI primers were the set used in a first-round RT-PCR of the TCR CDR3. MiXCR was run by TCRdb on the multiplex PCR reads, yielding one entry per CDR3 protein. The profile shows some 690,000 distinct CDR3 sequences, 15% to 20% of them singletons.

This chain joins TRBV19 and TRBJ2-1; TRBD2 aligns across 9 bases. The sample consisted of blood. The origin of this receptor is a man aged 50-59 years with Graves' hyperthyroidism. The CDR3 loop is CASRLAAIYNEQFF. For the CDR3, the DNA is TGTGCCAGTCGACTAGCGGCTATCTACAATGAGCAGTTCTTC.